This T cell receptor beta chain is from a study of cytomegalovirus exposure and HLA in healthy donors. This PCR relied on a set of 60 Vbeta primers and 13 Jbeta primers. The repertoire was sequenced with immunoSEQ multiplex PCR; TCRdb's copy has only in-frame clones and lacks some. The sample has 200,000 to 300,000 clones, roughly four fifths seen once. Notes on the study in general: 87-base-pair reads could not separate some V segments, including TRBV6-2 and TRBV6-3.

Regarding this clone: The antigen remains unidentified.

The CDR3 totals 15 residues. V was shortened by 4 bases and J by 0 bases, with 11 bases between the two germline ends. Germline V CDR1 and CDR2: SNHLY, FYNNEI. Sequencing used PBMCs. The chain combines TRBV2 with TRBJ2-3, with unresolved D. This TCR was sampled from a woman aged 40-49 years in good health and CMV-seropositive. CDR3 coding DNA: TGTGCCAGCAGTGCCAGGCAGGCCAGCACAGATACGCAGTATTTT. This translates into CASSARQASTDTQYF.